The TCR beta chain under discussion was sequenced for a study of T cell repertoires in cytomegalovirus infection. Study-level information: Both a matching HLA type and CMV infection were indicated by public TCR beta signatures.

TCRdb re-called the reads with MiXCR, one entry per CDR3 protein. The sample lists around 210,000 distinct CDR3 sequences; under 8.5% were seen once. Trimming cost V 6 bases and J 5 bases, with 16 bases left between them. The CDR3 runs 14 residues. Germline V gene lookup returns CDR1 SEHNR and CDR2 FQNEAQ (reference sequence). Whole-study findings and limits: HLA-C-restricted CMV clonotypes gave the most frequent clonotype in two of eight donors. Cumulative frequency of public TCR beta families picked out carriers of CMV plus the relevant HLA.

This clonotype was seen many times. The antigen is undetermined. This TCR was recovered from a human donor in good health (CMV status not recorded). Some clones in this sample may be carry-over from other donors' samples. The rearrangement uses TRBV7-9 and TRBJ2-5; a possible D gene is TRBD1 (5 bases). The sequenced material came from PBMCs. Written as DNA, the CDR3 is TGTGCCAGCAGTTTACCAGGGAATGGGGAGACCCAGTACTTC. This translates into CASSLPGNGETQYF.